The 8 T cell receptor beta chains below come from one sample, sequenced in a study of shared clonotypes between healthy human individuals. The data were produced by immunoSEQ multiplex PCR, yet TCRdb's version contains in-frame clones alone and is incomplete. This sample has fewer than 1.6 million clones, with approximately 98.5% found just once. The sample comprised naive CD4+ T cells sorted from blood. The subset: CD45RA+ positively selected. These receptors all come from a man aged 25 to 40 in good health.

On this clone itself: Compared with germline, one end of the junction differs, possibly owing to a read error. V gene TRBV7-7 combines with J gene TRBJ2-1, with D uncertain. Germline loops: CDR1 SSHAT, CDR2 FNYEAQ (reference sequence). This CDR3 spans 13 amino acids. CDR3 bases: TGTGCTAGCAGCTTATACGGCTACAATGAGCAGTTCTTC. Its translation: CASSLYGYNEQFF.

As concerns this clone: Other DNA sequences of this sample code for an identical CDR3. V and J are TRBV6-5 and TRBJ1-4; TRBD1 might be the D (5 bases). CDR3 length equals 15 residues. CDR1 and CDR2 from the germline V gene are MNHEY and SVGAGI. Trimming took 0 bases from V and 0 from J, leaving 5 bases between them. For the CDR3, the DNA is TGTGCCAGCAGTTACTCGGGGGCAACTAATGAAAAACTGTTTTTT. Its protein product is CASSYSGATNEKLFF.

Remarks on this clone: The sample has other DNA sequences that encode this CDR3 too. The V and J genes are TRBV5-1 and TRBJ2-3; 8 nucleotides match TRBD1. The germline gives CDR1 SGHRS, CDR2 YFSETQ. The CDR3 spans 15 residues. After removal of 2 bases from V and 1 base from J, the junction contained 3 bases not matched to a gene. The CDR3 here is CASSLEDRGTDTQYF. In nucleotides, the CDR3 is TGCGCCAGCAGCTTAGAGGACAGGGGCACAGATACGCAGTATTTT.

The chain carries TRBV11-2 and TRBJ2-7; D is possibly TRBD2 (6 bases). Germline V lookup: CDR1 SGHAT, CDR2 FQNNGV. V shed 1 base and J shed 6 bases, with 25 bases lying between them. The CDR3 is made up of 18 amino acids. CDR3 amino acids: CASSLVSPLALVPSEQYF. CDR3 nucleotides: TGTGCCAGCAGCTTAGTATCCCCACTAGCCCTCGTCCCTTCCGAGCAGTACTTC.

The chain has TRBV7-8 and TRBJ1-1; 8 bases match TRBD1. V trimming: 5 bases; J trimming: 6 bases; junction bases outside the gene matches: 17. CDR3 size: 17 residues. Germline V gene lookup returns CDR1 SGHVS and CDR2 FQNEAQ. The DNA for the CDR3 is TGTGCCAGCAGCCCTACGATATTCTGGGACAGGACAGCTGAAGCTTTCTTT. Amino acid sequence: CASSPTIFWDRTAEAFF.

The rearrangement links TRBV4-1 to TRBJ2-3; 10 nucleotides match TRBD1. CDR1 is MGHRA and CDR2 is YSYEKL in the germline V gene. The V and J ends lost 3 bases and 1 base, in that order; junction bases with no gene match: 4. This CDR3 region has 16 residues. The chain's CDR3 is CASSHEGTGGTDTQYF. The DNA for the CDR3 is TGCGCCAGCAGCCACGAGGGGACAGGGGGCACAGATACGCAGTATTTT.

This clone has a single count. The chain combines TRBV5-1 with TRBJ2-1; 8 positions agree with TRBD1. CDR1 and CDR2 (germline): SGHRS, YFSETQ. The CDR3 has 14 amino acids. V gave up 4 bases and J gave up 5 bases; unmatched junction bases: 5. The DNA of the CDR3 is TGCGCCAGCAGCGTGGGACAGGCAAACAATGAGCAGTTCTTC. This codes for CASSVGQANNEQFF.

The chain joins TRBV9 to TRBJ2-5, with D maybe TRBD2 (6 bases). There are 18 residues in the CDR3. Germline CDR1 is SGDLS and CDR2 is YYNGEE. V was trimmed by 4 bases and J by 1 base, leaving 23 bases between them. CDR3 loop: CASSPLGTGEVGQETQYF. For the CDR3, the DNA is TGTGCCAGCAGCCCCCTCGGGACGGGGGAGGTGGGCCAAGAGACCCAGTACTTC. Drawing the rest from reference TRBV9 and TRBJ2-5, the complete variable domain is DSGVTQTPKHLITATGQRVTLRCSPRSGDLSVYWYQQSLDQGLQFLIQYYNGEERAKGNILERFSAQQFPDLHSELNLSSLELGDSALYFCASSPLGTGEVGQETQYFGPGTRLLVL.